This T cell receptor (beta chain) was found in a study of a mutant IDH1 vaccine in newly diagnosed glioma. The CDR3 consists of 17 residues. The J segment lost 1 base and the V segment lost 3 bases, leaving 9 bases of the junction unmatched. Germline V gene lookup returns CDR1 MNHEY and CDR2 SMNVEV (reference sequence). About this clone itself: As yet, its antigen is unknown.

Noted time point: week 11, during vaccination. Doses consisted of 300 ug of mutant IDH1 20-mer peptide each, paired with topical imiquimod. TCRdb's copy holds only in-frame clones and misses some; the assay was immunoSEQ multiplex PCR. The table lists about 52,000 clones, around 90% of them singletons. This sequence joins TRBV27 and TRBJ2-5; 9 bases align to TRBD1. The sequence came from a man aged 50-59 years with glioma. Source: PBMCs, taken from a glioma patient whose treatment included an IDH1 peptide vaccine. CDR3 loop: CASSLVGTGLIQETQYF. CDR3 coding DNA: TGTGCCAGCAGTTTGGTGGGGACAGGGCTAATCCAAGAGACCCAGTACTTC.